This T cell receptor beta chain was retrieved from a study of control samples from healthy donors and cancer patients. The CDR3 totals 14 residues. Germline V gene data show CDR1 as SGHRS and CDR2 as YFSETQ. Trimming left V 0 bases short and J 7 bases short, with 10 bases between. Clones were sequenced by immunoSEQ multiplex PCR, and TCRdb holds only the in-frame ones, with some missing. The table shows 77,000 or so clones, with 91% occurring only once. The chain recombines TRBV5-1 with TRBJ2-2; D possibly corresponds to TRBD2 (5 bases). Sequencing used blood. This receptor was taken from a man aged 30 to 39 in good health. CDR3 DNA: TGCGCCAGCAGCTTGGGAGGACGGGGCGGGGAGCTGTTTTTT. Residues: CASSLGGRGGELFF.